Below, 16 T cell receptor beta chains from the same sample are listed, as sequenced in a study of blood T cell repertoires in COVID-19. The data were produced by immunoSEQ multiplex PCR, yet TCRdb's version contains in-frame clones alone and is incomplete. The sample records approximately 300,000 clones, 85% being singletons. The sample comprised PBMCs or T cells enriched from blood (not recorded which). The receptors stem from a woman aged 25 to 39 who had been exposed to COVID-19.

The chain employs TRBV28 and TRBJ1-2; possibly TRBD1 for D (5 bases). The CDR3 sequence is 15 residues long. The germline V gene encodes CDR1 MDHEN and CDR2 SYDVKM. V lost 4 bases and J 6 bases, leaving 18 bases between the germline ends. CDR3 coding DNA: TGTGCCAGCAGTTCCCCCGGACAAACCCAGAATGGCTACACCTTC. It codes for CASSSPGQTQNGYTF.

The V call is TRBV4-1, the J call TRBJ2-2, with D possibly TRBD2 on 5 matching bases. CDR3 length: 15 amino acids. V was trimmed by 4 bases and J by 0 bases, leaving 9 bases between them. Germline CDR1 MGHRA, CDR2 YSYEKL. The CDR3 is CASSLSGTNTGELFF. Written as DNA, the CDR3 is TGCGCCAGCAGCCTATCGGGGACGAACACCGGGGAGCTGTTTTTT.

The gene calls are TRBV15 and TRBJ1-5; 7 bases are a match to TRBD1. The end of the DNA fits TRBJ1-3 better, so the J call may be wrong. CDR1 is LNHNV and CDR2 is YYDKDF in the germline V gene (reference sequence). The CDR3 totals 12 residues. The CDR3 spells CATSRQDREIYF. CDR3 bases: TGTGCCACCAGCAGACAAGACAGGGAGATATATTTT.

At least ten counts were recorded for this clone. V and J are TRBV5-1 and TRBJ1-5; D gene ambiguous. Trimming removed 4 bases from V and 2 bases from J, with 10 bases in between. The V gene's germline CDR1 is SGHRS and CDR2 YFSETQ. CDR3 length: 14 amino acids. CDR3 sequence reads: CASSAGYGNQPQHF. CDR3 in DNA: TGCGCCAGCAGCGCGGGGTACGGCAATCAGCCCCAGCATTTT.

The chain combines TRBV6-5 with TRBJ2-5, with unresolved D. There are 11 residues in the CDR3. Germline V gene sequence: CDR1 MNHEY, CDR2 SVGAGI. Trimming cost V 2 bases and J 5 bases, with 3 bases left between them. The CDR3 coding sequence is TGTGCCAGCAGTTACGCGGAGACCCAGTACTTC. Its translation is CASSYAETQYF.

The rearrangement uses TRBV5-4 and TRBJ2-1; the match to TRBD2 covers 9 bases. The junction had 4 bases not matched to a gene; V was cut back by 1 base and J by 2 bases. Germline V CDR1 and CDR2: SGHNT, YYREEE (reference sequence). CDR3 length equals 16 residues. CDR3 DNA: TGTGCCAGCAGCTTGTTAGCGGGAGCAGCCTACAATGAGCAGTTCTTC. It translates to CASSLLAGAAYNEQFF.

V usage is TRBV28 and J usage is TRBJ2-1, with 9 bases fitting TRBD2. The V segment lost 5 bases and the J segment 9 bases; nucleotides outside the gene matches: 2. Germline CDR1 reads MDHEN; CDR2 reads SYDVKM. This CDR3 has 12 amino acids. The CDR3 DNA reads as TGTGCCAGCAGTCAACTAGCGGGTGAGCAGTTCTTC. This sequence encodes CASSQLAGEQFF.

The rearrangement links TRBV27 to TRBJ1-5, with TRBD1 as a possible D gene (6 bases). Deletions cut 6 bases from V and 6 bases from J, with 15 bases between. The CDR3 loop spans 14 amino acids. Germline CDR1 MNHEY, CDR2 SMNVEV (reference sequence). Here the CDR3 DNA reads TGTGCCAGCAGAAACTCAGGGGAGGGTCAGCCCCAGCATTTT. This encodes CASRNSGEGQPQHF.

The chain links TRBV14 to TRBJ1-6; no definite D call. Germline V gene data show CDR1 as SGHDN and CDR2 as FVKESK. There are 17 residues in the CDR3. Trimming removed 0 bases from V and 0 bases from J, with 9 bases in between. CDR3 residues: CASSQDFRSSYNSPLHF. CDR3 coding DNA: TGTGCCAGCAGCCAAGATTTCCGTAGCTCCTATAATTCACCCCTCCACTTT.

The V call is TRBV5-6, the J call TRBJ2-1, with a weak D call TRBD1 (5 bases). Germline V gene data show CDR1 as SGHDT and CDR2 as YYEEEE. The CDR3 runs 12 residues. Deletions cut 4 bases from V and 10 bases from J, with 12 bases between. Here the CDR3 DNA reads TGTGCCAGCAGCCTTGGGGCCGGGGAGCAGTTCTTC. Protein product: CASSLGAGEQFF.

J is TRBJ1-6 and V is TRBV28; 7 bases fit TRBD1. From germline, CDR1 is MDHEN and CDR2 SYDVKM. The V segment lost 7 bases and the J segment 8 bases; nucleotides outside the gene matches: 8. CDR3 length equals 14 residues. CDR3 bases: TGTGCCAGCAAGCCGAGACAGGGATATTCACCCCTCCACTTT. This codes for CASKPRQGYSPLHF.

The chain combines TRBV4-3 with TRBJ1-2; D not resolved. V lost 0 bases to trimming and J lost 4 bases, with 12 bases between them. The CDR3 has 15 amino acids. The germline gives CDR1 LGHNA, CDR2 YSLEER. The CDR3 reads CASSQEAGSGYGYTF. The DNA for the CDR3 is TGCGCCAGCAGCCAAGAAGCGGGTTCAGGCTATGGCTACACCTTC.

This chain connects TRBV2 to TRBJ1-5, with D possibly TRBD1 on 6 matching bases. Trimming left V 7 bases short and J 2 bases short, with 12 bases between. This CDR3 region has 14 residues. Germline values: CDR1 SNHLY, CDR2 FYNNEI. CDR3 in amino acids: CASTLDRGNQPQHF. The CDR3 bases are TGTGCCAGCACTCTGGACAGAGGCAATCAGCCCCAGCATTTT.

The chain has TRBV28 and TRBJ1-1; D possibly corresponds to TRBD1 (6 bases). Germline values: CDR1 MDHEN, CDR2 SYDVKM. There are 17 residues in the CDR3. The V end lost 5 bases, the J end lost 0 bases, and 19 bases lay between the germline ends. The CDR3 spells CASSPPGEGYMNTEAFF. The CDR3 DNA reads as TGTGCCAGCAGTCCGCCAGGGGAGGGCTACATGAACACTGAAGCTTTCTTT.

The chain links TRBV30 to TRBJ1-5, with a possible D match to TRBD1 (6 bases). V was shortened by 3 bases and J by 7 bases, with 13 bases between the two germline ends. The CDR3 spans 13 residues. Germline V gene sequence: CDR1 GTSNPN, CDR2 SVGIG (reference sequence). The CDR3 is CAWSAGGRQPQHF. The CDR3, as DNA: TGTGCCTGGAGCGCGGGGGGCCGGCAGCCCCAGCATTTT.

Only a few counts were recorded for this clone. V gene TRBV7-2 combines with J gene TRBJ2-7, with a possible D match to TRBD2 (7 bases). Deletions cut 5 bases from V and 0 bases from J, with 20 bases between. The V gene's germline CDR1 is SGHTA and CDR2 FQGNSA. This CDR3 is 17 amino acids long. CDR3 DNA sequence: TGTGCCAGCAGCCCCCGACCGCGGGGGCCCTCCTCCTACGAGCAGTACTTC. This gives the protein CASSPRPRGPSSYEQYF. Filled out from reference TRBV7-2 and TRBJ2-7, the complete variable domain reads GAGVSQSPSNKVTEKGKDVELRCDPISGHTALYWYRQSLGQGLEFLIYFQGNSAPDKSGLPSDRFSAERTGGSVSTLTIQRTQQEDSAVYLCASSPRPRGPSSYEQYFGPGTRLTVT.